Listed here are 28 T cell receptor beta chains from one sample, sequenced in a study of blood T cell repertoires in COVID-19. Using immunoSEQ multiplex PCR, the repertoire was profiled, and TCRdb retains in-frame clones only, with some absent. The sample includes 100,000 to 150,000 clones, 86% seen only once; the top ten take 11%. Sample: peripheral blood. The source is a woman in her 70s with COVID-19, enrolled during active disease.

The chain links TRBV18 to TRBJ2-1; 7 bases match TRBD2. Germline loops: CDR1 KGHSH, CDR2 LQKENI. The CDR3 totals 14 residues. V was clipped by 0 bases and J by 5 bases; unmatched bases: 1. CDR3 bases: TGTGCCAGCTCACCACCGGGGGGGAACAATGAGCAGTTCTTC. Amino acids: CASSPPGGNNEQFF. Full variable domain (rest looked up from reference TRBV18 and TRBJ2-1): NAGVMQNPRHLVRRRGQEARLRCSPMKGHSHVYWYRQLPEEGLKFMVYLQKENIIDESGMPKERFSAEFPKEGPSILRIQQVVRGDSAAYFCASSPPGGNNEQFFGPGTRLTVL.

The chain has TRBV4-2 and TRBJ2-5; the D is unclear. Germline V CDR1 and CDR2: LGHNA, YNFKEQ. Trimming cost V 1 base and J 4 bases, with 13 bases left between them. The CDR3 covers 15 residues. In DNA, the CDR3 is TGTGCCAGCAGCCAAGTGGTAACGAGCCCAGAGACCCAGTACTTC. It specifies CASSQVVTSPETQYF.

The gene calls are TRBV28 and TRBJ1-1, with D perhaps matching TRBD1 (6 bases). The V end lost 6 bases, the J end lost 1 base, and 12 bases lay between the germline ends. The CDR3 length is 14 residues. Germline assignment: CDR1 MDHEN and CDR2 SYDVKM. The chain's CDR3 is CASRSGAQNTEAFF. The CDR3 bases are TGTGCCAGCAGGTCAGGGGCCCAGAACACTGAAGCTTTCTTT. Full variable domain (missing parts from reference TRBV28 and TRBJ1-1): DVKVTQSSRYLVKRTGEKVFLECVQDMDHENMFWYRQDPGLGLRLIYFSYDVKMKEKGDIPEGYSVSREKKERFSLILESASTNQTSMYLCASRSGAQNTEAFFGQGTRLTVV.

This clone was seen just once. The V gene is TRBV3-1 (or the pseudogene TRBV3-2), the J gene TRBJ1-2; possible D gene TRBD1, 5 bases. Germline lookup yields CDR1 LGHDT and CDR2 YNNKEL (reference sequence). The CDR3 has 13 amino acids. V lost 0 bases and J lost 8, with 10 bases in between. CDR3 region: CASSQDQGWGYTF. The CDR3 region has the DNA TGTGCCAGCAGCCAAGATCAGGGCTGGGGCTACACCTTC.

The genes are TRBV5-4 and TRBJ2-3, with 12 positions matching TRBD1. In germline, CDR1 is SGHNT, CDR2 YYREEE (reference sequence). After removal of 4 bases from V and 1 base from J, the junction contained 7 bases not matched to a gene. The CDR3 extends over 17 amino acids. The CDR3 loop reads CASSPGGTGGGTDTQYF. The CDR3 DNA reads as TGTGCCAGCAGCCCGGGGGGGACAGGGGGCGGCACAGATACGCAGTATTTT.

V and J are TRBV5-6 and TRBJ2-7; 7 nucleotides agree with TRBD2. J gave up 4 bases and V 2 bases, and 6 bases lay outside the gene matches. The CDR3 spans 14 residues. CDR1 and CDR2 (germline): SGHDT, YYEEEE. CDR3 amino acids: CASSLGGRVYEQYF. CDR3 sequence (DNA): TGTGCCAGCAGCTTAGGTGGGAGGGTGTACGAGCAGTACTTC. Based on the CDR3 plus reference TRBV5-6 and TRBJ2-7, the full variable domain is DAGVTQSPTHLIKTRGQQVTLRCSPKSGHDTVSWYQQALGQGPQFIFQYYEEEERQRGNFPDRFSGHQFPNYSSELNVNALLLGDSALYLCASSLGGRVYEQYFGPGTRLTVT.

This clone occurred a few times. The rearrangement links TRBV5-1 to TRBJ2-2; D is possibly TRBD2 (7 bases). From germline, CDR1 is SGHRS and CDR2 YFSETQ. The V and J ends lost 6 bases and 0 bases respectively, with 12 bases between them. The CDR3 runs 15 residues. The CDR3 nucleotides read TGCGCCAGCATCCCGGGGGGCGCGAACACCGGGGAGCTGTTTTTT. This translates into CASIPGGANTGELFF.

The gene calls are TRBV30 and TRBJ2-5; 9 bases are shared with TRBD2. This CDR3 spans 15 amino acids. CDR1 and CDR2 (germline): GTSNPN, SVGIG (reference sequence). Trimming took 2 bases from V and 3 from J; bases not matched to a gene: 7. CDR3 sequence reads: CAWSRFLAGKETQYF. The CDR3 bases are TGTGCCTGGAGTCGGTTTCTAGCGGGGAAAGAGACCCAGTACTTC.

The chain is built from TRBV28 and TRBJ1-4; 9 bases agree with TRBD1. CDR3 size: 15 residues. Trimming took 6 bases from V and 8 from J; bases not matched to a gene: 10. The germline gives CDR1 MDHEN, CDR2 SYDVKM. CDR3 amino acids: CASSPGDRVGEKLFF. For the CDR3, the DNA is TGTGCCAGCAGCCCCGGGGACAGGGTAGGAGAAAAACTGTTTTTT.

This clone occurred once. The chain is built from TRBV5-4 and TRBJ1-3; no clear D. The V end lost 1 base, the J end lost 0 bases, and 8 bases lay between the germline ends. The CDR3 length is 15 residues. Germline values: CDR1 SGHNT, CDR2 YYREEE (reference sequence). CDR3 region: CASSLTVNSGNTIYF. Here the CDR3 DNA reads TGTGCCAGCAGCTTGACGGTGAACTCTGGAAACACCATATATTTT.

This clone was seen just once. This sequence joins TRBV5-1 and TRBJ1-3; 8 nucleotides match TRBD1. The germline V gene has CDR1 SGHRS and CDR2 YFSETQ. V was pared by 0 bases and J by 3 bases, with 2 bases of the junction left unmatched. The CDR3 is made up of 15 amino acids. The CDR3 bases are TGCGCCAGCAGCTTGGTGGGGACAGGTGGAAACACCATATATTTT. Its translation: CASSLVGTGGNTIYF.

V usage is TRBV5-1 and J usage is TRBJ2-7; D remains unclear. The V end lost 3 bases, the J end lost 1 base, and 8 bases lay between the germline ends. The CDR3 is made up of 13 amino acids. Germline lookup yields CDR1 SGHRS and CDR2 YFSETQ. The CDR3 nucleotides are TGCGCCAGCAGCTCCACCGGTTCCTACGAGCAGTACTTC. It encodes CASSSTGSYEQYF.

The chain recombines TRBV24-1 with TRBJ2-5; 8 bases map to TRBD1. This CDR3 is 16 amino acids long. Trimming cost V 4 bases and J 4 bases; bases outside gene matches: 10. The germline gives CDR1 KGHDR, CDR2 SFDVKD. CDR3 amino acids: CATSDSIRTGSETQYF. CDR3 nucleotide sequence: TGTGCCACCAGTGACTCCATCCGGACAGGGTCAGAGACCCAGTACTTC.

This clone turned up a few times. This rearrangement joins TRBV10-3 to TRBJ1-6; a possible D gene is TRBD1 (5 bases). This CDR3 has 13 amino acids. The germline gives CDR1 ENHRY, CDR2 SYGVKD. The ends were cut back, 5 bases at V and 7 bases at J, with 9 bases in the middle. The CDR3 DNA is TGTGCCATCAGTCGCGGGGGAAATTCACCCCTCCACTTT. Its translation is CAISRGGNSPLHF.

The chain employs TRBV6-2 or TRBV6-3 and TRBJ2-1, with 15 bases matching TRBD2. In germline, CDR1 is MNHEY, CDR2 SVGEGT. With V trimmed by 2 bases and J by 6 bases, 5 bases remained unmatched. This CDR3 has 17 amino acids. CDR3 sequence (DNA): TGTGCCAGCAGTTACCTGGGACTAGCGGGGGGTCCCAATGAGCAGTTCTTC. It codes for CASSYLGLAGGPNEQFF.

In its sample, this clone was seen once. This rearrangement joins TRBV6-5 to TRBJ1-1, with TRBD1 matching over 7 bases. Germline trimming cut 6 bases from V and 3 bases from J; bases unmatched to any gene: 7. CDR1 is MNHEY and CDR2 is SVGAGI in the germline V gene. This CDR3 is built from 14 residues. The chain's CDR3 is CASSTIDRDTEAFF. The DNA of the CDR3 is TGTGCCAGCAGCACCATAGACAGGGACACTGAAGCTTTCTTT.

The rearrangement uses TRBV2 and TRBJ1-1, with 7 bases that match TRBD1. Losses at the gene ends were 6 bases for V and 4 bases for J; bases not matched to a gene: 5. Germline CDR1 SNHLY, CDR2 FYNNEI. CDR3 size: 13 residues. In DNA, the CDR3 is TGTGCCAGCAGCGGACAGGAGATCACTGAAGCTTTCTTT. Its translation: CASSGQEITEAFF.

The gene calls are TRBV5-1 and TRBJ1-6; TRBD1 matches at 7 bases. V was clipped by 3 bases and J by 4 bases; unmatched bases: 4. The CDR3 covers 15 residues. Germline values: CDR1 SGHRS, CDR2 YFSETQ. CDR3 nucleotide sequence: TGCGCCAGCAGCTGGGACAGAGCATATAATTCACCCCTCCACTTT. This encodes CASSWDRAYNSPLHF.

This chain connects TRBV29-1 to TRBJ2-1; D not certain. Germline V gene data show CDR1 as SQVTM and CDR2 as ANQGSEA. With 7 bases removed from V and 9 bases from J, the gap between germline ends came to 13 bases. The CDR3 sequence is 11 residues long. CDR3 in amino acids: CSAAMVAEQFF. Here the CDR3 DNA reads TGCAGCGCCGCAATGGTGGCTGAGCAGTTCTTC.

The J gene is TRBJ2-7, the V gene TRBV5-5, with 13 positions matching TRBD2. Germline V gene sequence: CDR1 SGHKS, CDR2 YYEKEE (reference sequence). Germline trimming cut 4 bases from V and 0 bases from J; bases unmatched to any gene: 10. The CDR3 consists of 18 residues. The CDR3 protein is CASSTPGLAGDRSYEQYF. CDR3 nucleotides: TGTGCCAGCAGCACACCTGGACTAGCGGGGGATCGCTCCTACGAGCAGTACTTC.

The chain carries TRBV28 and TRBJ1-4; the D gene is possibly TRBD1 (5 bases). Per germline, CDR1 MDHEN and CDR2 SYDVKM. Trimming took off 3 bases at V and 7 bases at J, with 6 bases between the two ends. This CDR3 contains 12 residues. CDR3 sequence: CASSLGPEKLFF. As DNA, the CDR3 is TGTGCCAGCAGTTTGGGGCCTGAAAAACTGTTTTTT.

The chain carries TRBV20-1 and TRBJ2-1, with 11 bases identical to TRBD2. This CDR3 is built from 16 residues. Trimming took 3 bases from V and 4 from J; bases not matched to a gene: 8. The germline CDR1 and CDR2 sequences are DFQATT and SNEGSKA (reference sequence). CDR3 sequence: CSASPLAGGIYNEQFF. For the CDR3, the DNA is TGCAGTGCTAGTCCCCTAGCGGGGGGAATTTACAATGAGCAGTTCTTC.

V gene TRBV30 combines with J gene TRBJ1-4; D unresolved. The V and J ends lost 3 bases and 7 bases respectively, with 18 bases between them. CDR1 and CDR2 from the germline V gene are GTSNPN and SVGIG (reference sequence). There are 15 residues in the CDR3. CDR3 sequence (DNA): TGTGCCTGGAGGGCGGGGATGACGGTGGGTGAAAAACTGTTTTTT. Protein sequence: CAWRAGMTVGEKLFF.

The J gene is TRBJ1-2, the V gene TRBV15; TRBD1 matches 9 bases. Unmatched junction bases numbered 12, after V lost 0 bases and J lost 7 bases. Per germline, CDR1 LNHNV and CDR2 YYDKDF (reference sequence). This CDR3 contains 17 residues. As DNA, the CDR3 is TGTGCCACCAGCAGAGATATGAGGGGACAGGGAGACGGTGGCTACACCTTC. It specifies CATSRDMRGQGDGGYTF. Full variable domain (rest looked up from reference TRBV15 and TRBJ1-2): DAMVIQNPRYQVTQFGKPVTLSCSQTLNHNVMYWYQQKSSQAPKLLFHYYDKDFNNEADTPDNFQSRRPNTSFCFLDIRSPGLGDTAMYLCATSRDMRGQGDGGYTFGSGTRLTVV.

Here the CDR3 DNA reads TGTGCCATCAGTGCGTCACTAGCGGGGGAGGATACGCAGTATTTT. Translating it yields CAISASLAGEDTQYF. This chain links TRBV10-3 with TRBJ2-3; 11 nucleotides agree with TRBD2. Trimming cost V 4 bases and J 6 bases; bases outside gene matches: 6. This CDR3 is 15 amino acids long. Looked up from germline, CDR1 is ENHRY and CDR2 is SYGVKD.

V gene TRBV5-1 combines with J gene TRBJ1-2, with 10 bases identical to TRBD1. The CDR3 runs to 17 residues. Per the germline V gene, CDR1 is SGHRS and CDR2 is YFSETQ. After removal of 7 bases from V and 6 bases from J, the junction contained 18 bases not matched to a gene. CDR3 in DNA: TGCGCCAGCGATCCCGGGACAGGGGCCAACCTCGTGCATGGCTACACCTTC. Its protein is CASDPGTGANLVHGYTF.

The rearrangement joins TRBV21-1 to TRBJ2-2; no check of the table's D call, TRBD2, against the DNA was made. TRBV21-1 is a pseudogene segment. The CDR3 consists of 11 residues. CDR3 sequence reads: CASSAGGELFF. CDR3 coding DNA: TGTGCCAGCAGCGCCGGGGGGGAGCTGTTTTTT.

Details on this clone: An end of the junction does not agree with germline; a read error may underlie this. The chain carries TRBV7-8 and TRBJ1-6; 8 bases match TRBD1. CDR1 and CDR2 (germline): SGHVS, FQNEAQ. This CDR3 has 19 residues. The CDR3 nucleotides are TGTGCCAGCAGCTTAGGTTTGAGGCAGGGGGCGCCCTACAATTCACCCCTCCACTTT. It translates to CASSLGLRQGAPYNSPLHF.